A selection of T cell receptor beta chains follows, all from one sample in a study of Tregs in tolerant kidney transplant recipients. TCRdb's table, derived via immunoSEQ multiplex PCR, lists solely in-frame clones and lacks some. The sample carries some 74,000 clones, approximately 89% recorded once. The starting material was Tregs from blood, obtained before the transplant. The receptor source for this set is a human donor who received a combined kidney and bone marrow transplant. Each CDR3 is given with its conserved first and last residue. D genes are given only for firm matches. The size field is filled for only some rows; it gives once, few, many or a size class.

>TRBJ1-1|.|TRBV5-7|.
CASTKEDRWNTEAFF
TGTGCCAGCACCAAAGAAGACAGGTGGAACACTGAAGCTTTCTTT
>TRBJ2-7|.|TRBV4-2|TRBD2
CASSRVLAGGNEQYF
TGTGCCAGCAGCCGTGTGCTAGCGGGAGGCAACGAGCAGTACTTC
>TRBJ2-2|.|TRBV4-2|.
CASSLVGEPNTGELFF
TGTGCCAGCAGCCTCGTCGGGGAGCCGAACACCGGGGAGCTGTTTTTT
>TRBJ2-3|.|TRBV7-9|.
CASSPEEDTQYF
TGTGCCAGCAGCCCCGAGGAAGATACGCAGTATTTT
>TRBJ1-4|.|TRBV7-2|TRBD1
CASSEDRRTNLFF
TGTGCCAGCAGCGAGGACAGGCGGACTAACCTGTTTTTT
>TRBJ2-3|.|TRBV7-7|.
CASSPHLETDTQYF
TGTGCCAGCAGCCCCCATTTGGAGACAGATACGCAGTATTTT
>TRBJ2-5|.|TRBV11-2|.
CASSLGIQETQYF
TGTGCCAGCAGCTTGGGGATCCAAGAGACCCAGTACTTC
>TRBJ2-2|once|TRBV14|.
CASSRTRNRNTGELFF
TGTGCCAGCAGCCGAACTCGTAACAGAAACACCGGGGAGCTGTTTTTT
>TRBJ2-3|.|TRBV2|TRBD2
CASSGTSHGTDTQYF
TGTGCCAGCAGTGGGACTAGTCACGGCACAGATACGCAGTATTTT
>TRBJ1-4|few|TRBV6-5|.
CASSYSSGAREKLFF
TGTGCCAGCAGTTACTCTTCGGGGGCTAGGGAAAAACTGTTTTTT
>TRBJ2-2|.|TRBV2|.
CASSVDGANTGELFF
TGTGCCAGCAGTGTCGACGGCGCGAACACCGGGGAGCTGTTTTTT
>TRBJ1-1|.|TRBV11-3|TRBD1
CASSPGTGISTEAFF
TGTGCCAGCAGTCCCGGGACAGGAATTAGCACTGAAGCTTTCTTT
>TRBJ2-7|.|TRBV30|TRBD1
CAWSVRRQGKYF
TGTGCCTGGAGTGTCAGGAGACAGGGGAAGTACTTC
>TRBJ2-3|.|TRBV7-2|TRBD1
CASSWTGRTDTQYF
TGTGCCAGCAGCTGGACAGGGAGGACAGATACGCAGTATTTT
>TRBJ1-5|.|TRBV5-1|.
CASSLDLGQPQHF
TGCGCCAGCAGCCTTGATCTCGGCCAGCCCCAGCATTTT
>TRBJ2-7|.|TRBV28|.
CASRKGTQSSYEQYF
TGTGCCAGCAGGAAAGGGACACAGAGCTCCTACGAGCAGTACTTC
>TRBJ2-7|.|TRBV11-2|.
CASSLVGGSYEQYF
TGTGCCAGCAGCTTGGTTGGCGGGTCCTACGAGCAGTACTTC
>TRBJ2-5|.|TRBV19|TRBD2
CASMPGLAGAGEETQYF
TGTGCCAGTATGCCGGGACTAGCGGGAGCGGGAGAGGAGACCCAGTACTTC
>TRBJ1-5|.|TRBV2|.
CASSVLNGNQPQHF
TGTGCCAGCAGTGTCCTCAACGGGAATCAGCCCCAGCATTTT
>TRBJ2-2|.|TRBV7-6|TRBD2
CASSRITVGVAGAGELFF
TGTGCCAGCAGCCGTATAACCGTTGGGGTAGCGGGAGCCGGGGAGCTGTTTTTT
>TRBJ2-2|.|TRBV19|TRBD2
CASRVAGDTGELFF
TGTGCCAGTAGGGTAGCGGGAGATACCGGGGAGCTGTTTTTT
>TRBJ2-7|.|TRBV28|TRBD1
CASSALPGQGPYEQYF
TGTGCCAGCAGTGCACTCCCGGGACAGGGCCCCTACGAGCAGTACTTC
>TRBJ1-1|once|TRBV19|.
CASSGWQGIGSTEAFF
TGTGCCAGTAGTGGCTGGCAGGGTATAGGTAGCACTGAAGCTTTCTTT
>TRBJ2-5|.|TRBV30|.
CAWSVVGLGSETQYF
TGTGCCTGGAGTGTAGTAGGGTTGGGGTCAGAGACCCAGTACTTC